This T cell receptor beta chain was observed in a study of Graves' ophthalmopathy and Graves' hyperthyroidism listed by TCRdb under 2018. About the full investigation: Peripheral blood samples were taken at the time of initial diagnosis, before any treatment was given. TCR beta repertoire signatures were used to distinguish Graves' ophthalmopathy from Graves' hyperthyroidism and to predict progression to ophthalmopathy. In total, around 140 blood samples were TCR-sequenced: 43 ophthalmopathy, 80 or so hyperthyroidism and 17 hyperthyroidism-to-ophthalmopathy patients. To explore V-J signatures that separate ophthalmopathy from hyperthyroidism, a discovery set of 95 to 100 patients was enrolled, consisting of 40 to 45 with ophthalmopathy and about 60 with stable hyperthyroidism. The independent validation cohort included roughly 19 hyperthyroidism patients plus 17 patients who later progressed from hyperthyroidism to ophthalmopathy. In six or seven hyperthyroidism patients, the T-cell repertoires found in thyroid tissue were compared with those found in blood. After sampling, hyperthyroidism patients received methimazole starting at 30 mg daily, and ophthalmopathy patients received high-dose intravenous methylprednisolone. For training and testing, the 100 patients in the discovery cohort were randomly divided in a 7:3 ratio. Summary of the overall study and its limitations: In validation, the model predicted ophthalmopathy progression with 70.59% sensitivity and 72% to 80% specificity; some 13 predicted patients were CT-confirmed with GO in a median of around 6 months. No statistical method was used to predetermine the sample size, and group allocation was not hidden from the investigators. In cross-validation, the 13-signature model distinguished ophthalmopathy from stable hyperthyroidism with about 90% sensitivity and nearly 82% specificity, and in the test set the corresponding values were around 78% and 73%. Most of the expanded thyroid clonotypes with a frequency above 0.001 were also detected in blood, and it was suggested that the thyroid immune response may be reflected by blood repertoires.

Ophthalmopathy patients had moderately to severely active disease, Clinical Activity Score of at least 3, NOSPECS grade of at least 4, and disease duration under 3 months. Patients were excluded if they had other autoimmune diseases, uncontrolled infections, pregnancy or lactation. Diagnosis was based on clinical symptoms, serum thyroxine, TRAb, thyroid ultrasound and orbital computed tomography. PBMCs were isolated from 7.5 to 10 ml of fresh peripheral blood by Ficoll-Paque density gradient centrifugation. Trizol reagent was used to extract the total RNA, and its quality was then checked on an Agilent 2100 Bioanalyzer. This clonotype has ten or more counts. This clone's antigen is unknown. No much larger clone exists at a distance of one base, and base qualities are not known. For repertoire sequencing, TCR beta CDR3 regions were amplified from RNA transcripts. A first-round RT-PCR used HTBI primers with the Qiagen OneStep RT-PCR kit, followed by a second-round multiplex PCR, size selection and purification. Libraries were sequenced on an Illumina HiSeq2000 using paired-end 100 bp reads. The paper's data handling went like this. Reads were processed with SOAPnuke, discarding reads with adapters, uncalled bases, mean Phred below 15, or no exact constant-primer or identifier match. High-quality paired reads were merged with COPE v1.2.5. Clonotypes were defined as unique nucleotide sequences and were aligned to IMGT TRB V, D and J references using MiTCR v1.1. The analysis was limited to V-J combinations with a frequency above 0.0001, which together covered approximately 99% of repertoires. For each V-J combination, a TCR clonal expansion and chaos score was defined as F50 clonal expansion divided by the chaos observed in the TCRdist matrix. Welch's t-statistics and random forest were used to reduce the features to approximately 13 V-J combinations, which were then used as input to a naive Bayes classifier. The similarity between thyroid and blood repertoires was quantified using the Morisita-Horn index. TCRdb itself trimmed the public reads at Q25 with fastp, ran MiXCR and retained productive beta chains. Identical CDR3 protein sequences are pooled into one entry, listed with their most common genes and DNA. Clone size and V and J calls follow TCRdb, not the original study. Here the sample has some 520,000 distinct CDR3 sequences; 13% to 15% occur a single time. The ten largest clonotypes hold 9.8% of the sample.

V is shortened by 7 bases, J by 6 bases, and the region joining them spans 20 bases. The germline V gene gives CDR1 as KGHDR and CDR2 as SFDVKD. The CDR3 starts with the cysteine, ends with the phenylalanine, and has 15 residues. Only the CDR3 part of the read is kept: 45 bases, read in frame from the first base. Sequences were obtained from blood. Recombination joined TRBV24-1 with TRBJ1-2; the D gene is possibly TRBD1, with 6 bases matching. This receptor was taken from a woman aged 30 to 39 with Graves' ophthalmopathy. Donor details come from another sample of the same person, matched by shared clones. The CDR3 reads CATRSGGAEIDGYTF. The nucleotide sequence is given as TGTGCCACCAGGAGCGGGGGGGCCGAGATAGATGGCTACACCTTC.